This passage covers 9 T cell receptor beta chains from one sample sequenced in a study of blood T cells in healthy people across ages. A second 7 to 11 cycle PCR used barcoded and J-beta primers. Using its own MiXCR run on the 5' RACE reads, TCRdb lists one record per CDR3 protein. The profile covers some 1.5 million distinct CDR3 sequences, with approximately 43% appearing a single time and just over 4% taken by the ten largest. The sequencing input was blood. Receptor source: a young woman in good health.

V is TRBV4-1 and J is TRBJ1-2, with TRBD1 matching 9 bases. Germline V lookup: CDR1 MGHRA, CDR2 YSYEKL. The CDR3 has 15 amino acids. V shed 3 bases and J 10 bases; nucleotides not matched to a gene: 12. CDR3 region: CASSHRLGQGNDYTF. The CDR3 DNA reads as TGCGCCAGCAGCCACCGACTGGGACAGGGTAATGACTACACCTTC.

This chain connects TRBV12-3 or TRBV12-4 to TRBJ2-2, with D uncertain. This CDR3 is built from 13 residues. V lost 7 bases, J lost 6 bases, and 12 bases lay in between. DNA of the CDR3: TGTGCCAGCACCCCACCAAGGGCCGGGGAGCTGTTTTTT. It specifies CASTPPRAGELFF.

This clonotype was detected a few times. This chain connects TRBV12-3 or TRBV12-4 to TRBJ1-2; a possible D gene is TRBD1 (6 bases). This CDR3 is 13 amino acids long. V lost 10 bases to trimming and J lost 3 bases, with 15 bases between them. The CDR3 loop reads CATEPGVDYGYTF. CDR3 coding DNA: TGTGCCACCGAACCAGGGGTGGACTATGGCTACACCTTC.

This clonotype appeared a few times. The chain links TRBV7-9 to TRBJ1-2, with D perhaps TRBD1 (6 bases). The CDR3 has 15 residues. The V and J ends lost 7 bases and 1 base respectively, with 16 bases between them. Germline V gene sequence: CDR1 SEHNR, CDR2 FQNEAQ (reference sequence). CDR3 sequence: CASTSVQGSNYGYTF. The DNA of the CDR3 is TGTGCCAGCACCTCCGTCCAGGGGAGTAACTATGGCTACACCTTC.

This chain joins TRBV7-3 and TRBJ2-1; TRBD2 is a possible D gene (5 bases). This CDR3 region has 15 residues. Germline V gene lookup returns CDR1 SGHTA and CDR2 FQGTGA. The ends were cut back, 0 bases at V and 9 bases at J, with 15 bases in the middle. The CDR3 DNA sequence: TGTGCCAGCAGCTTAACTCGAGAGGGTTTTGCTGAGCAGTTCTTC. Translation gives CASSLTREGFAEQFF.

V gene TRBV7-9 combines with J gene TRBJ2-5; possible D gene TRBD1, 6 bases. CDR1 is SEHNR and CDR2 is FQNEAQ in the germline V gene (reference sequence). The length of the CDR3 is 13 residues. Deletions cut 7 bases from V and 11 bases from J, with 20 bases between. The CDR3 region has the DNA TGTGCCAGCAATCCAGGACAGCCCGGAGAGCAGTACTTC. Amino acid sequence: CASNPGQPGEQYF.

The chain has TRBV27 and TRBJ2-7, with 10 nucleotides matching TRBD2. CDR1 is MNHEY, CDR2 SMNVEV, per germline (reference sequence). The V and J ends lost 0 bases and 6 bases, in that order; junction bases with no gene match: 5. This CDR3 spans 15 amino acids. In DNA form, the CDR3 reads TGTGCCAGCAGTTTATCCACTAGCGGGGCAGGCGAGCAGTACTTC. Protein sequence: CASSLSTSGAGEQYF.

This clonotype was seen only a few times. The J gene is TRBJ2-5, the V gene TRBV10-3, with TRBD2 matching over 11 bases. The DNA end is a closer match to TRBJ2-7, so the J assignment may be wrong. The CDR3 runs to 16 residues. The germline V gene encodes CDR1 ENHRY and CDR2 SYGVKD. The CDR3 loop is CAISDMVAGGRYEQYF. The CDR3 DNA sequence: TGTGCCATCAGTGATATGGTAGCGGGGGGGCGGTACGAGCAGTACTTC.

This chain joins TRBV28 and TRBJ1-1; D is possibly TRBD1 (6 bases). Germline lookup yields CDR1 MDHEN and CDR2 SYDVKM. The CDR3 contains 14 residues. The V and J ends lost 6 bases and 4 bases respectively, with 15 bases between them. The DNA of the CDR3 is TGTGCCAGCAGGGTGGGGGGCGGCCCCACTGAAGCTTTCTTT. Its protein is CASRVGGGPTEAFF.